This note documents a single T cell receptor (beta chain) sequence. This sample stems from a study of blood T cell repertoires in COVID-19. The CDR3 is 15 residues long. Germline V gives CDR1 MDHEN, CDR2 SYDVKM. V dropped 6 bases and J dropped 3 bases, with 18 bases sitting between them. Clones were read by immunoSEQ multiplex PCR, and TCRdb kept only the in-frame ones, dropping some. The table includes 60,000 to 75,000 clones, approximately 70% detected once. The sequence was obtained from an older woman who had been exposed to COVID-19. The chain recombines TRBV28 with TRBJ2-7, with a possible D match to TRBD1 (5 bases). Sequencing was carried out using PBMCs or T cells enriched from blood (not recorded which). CDR3 region: CASSQDSLTFYEQYF. In DNA form, the CDR3 reads TGTGCCAGCAGCCAAGACAGTTTGACCTTCTACGAGCAGTACTTC.